Following are 5 T cell receptor beta chains from one sample sequenced in a study of blood T cell repertoires in COVID-19. Measured with immunoSEQ multiplex PCR; TCRdb has only the in-frame clones, and not every one. This table has some 280,000 clones, around four fifths appearing once. The sample consisted of peripheral blood. The receptors were gathered from a woman aged 45-60 years with active or convalescent COVID-19.

The genes are TRBV7-9 and TRBJ1-4; TRBD1 might be the D (6 bases). Germline assignment: CDR1 SEHNR and CDR2 FQNEAQ (reference sequence). V gave up 5 bases and J gave up 7 bases, with 17 bases separating them. This CDR3 is built from 15 residues. The CDR3 sequence is CASSATNPQGEKLFF. The CDR3 DNA follows: TGTGCCAGCAGCGCCACGAACCCACAGGGTGAAAAACTGTTTTTT.

This clone has a count of ten or more. Distinct nucleotide sequences in the sample also encode this CDR3. V is TRBV20-1 and J is TRBJ2-3; D remains ambiguous. CDR3 length equals 11 residues. The V and J ends lost 6 bases and 4 bases respectively, with 8 bases between them. From germline, CDR1 is DFQATT and CDR2 SNEGSKA (reference sequence). The CDR3 DNA follows: TGCAGTGCGGGCGTGGCAGATACGCAGTATTTT. Translation gives CSAGVADTQYF.

Only one count was recorded for this clone. The gene calls are TRBV19 and TRBJ1-6, with 10 bases identical to TRBD1. Germline CDR1 is LNHDA and CDR2 is SQIVND (reference sequence). CDR3 size: 13 residues. The V segment lost 4 bases and the J segment 9 bases; nucleotides outside the gene matches: 0. CDR3 in DNA: TGTGCCAGTAGTAGACAGGGGGCTTCACCCCTCCACTTT. Protein sequence: CASSRQGASPLHF.

The gene calls are TRBV12-5 and TRBJ1-5; D gene ambiguous. The germline V and J ends were trimmed by 1 base and 6 bases, with 7 bases remaining between them. CDR1 is LGHNT, CDR2 FRNRAP, per germline. The CDR3 is made up of 13 amino acids. This CDR3 is CASGLGFLQPQHF. CDR3 bases: TGTGCTAGTGGTTTGGGTTTCCTTCAGCCCCAGCATTTT.

The chain combines TRBV28 with TRBJ1-2, with D possibly TRBD1 on 5 matching bases. Between the trimmed V and J ends, which lost 2 bases and 6 bases, there was a span of 16 bases. The CDR3 extends over 15 amino acids. CDR1 and CDR2 (germline): MDHEN, SYDVKM. CDR3 coding DNA: TGTGCCAGCAGTTTAAGACCGCAGGGAGGGCATGGCTACACCTTC. Protein: CASSLRPQGGHGYTF.